These T cell receptor beta chains were read from a single sample in a study of cytomegalovirus exposure and HLA in healthy donors. The assay was immunoSEQ multiplex PCR, and TCRdb's table has in-frame clones only and misses some. The repertoire holds roughly 150,000 clones, with roughly 80% as singletons. Material: PBMCs. These receptors were taken from a male donor in good health and CMV-seronegative. The CDR3 runs from the conserved cysteine through the conserved F or W. D genes are given only for firm matches. Clone size, where shown, is once, few, many, or a class for clones that have expanded.

J gene: TRBJ2-2
clone size: -
D gene: -
V gene: TRBV11-1
CDR3 protein: CASSLNTGELFF
CDR3 DNA: TGTGCCAGCAGCCTAAACACCGGGGAGCTGTTTTTT

J gene: TRBJ1-1
clone size: -
D gene: -
V gene: TRBV10-3
CDR3 protein: CAISDLGLRTEAFF
CDR3 DNA: TGTGCCATCAGTGATCTGGGGCTACGGACTGAAGCTTTCTTT

J gene: TRBJ2-7
clone size: -
D gene: TRBD2
V gene: TRBV12-5
CDR3 protein: CASGPIALAGGRYEQYF
CDR3 DNA: TGTGCTAGTGGCCCCATTGCACTAGCGGGGGGCCGCTACGAGCAGTACTTC

J gene: TRBJ2-7
clone size: once
D gene: -
V gene: TRBV7-9
CDR3 protein: CASSRSGGAEQYF
CDR3 DNA: TGTGCCAGCAGTCGCTCCGGGGGAGCCGAGCAGTACTTC

J gene: TRBJ2-7
clone size: -
D gene: -
V gene: TRBV15
CDR3 protein: CATSRGGGVFYEQYF
CDR3 DNA: TGTGCCACCAGCAGGGGAGGGGGGGTGTTCTACGAGCAGTACTTC

J gene: TRBJ2-4
clone size: -
D gene: TRBD2
V gene: TRBV6-1
CDR3 protein: CASSEGGGEDIQYF
CDR3 DNA: TGTGCCAGCAGTGAGGGCGGGGGGGAGGACATTCAGTACTTC

J gene: TRBJ2-1
clone size: -
D gene: -
V gene: TRBV5-1
CDR3 protein: CASSSDTSYNEQFF
CDR3 DNA: TGCGCCAGCAGCTCGGACACCTCCTACAATGAGCAGTTCTTC

J gene: TRBJ1-6
clone size: -
D gene: TRBD1
V gene: TRBV19
CDR3 protein: CASRDAGGASYNSPLHF
CDR3 DNA: TGTGCCAGTAGAGACGCAGGGGGCGCGTCATATAATTCACCCCTCCACTTT

J gene: TRBJ2-1
clone size: -
D gene: TRBD2
V gene: TRBV7-9
CDR3 protein: CSSSGSGGTDNEQFF
CDR3 DNA: TGTTCCAGCAGCGGTAGCGGGGGCACCGACAATGAGCAGTTCTTC

J gene: TRBJ2-3
clone size: -
D gene: TRBD2
V gene: TRBV9
CDR3 protein: CASSPKTSGGARTDTQYF
CDR3 DNA: TGTGCCAGCAGCCCCAAGACTAGCGGGGGGGCGAGAACAGATACGCAGTATTTT

J gene: TRBJ2-7
clone size: -
D gene: -
V gene: TRBV7-6
CDR3 protein: CASTPRGPSYEQYF
CDR3 DNA: TGTGCCAGCACCCCACGAGGGCCCTCCTACGAGCAGTACTTC

J gene: TRBJ2-2
clone size: -
D gene: TRBD1
V gene: TRBV27
CDR3 protein: CASSQYRGPNTGELFF
CDR3 DNA: TGTGCCAGCAGTCAATACAGGGGGCCGAACACCGGGGAGCTGTTTTTT

J gene: TRBJ2-7
clone size: -
D gene: TRBD2
V gene: TRBV10-1
CDR3 protein: CASSEFSGVSYEQYF
CDR3 DNA: TGCGCCAGCAGTGAGTTTAGCGGGGTCTCCTACGAGCAGTACTTC

J gene: TRBJ2-7
clone size: once
D gene: TRBD2
V gene: TRBV19
CDR3 protein: CASSIDRGVSPYEQYF
CDR3 DNA: TGTGCCAGTAGTATAGATCGGGGGGTATCACCCTACGAGCAGTACTTC

J gene: TRBJ1-6
clone size: -
D gene: TRBD1
V gene: TRBV7-8
CDR3 protein: CASSLGGGRSSPLHF
CDR3 DNA: TGTGCCAGCAGCTTAGGAGGGGGCAGGAGTTCACCCCTCCACTTT

J gene: TRBJ2-7
clone size: -
D gene: -
V gene: TRBV30
CDR3 protein: CAWSNSWGLEQYF
CDR3 DNA: TGTGCCTGGAGCAACTCCTGGGGGCTCGAGCAGTACTTC

J gene: TRBJ2-7
clone size: once
D gene: TRBD1
V gene: TRBV4-1
CDR3 protein: CASSQVMTGTYEQYF
CDR3 DNA: TGCGCCAGCAGCCAAGTCATGACAGGGACCTACGAGCAGTACTTC

J gene: TRBJ2-3
clone size: -
D gene: TRBD1
V gene: TRBV7-8
CDR3 protein: CASSLRDRGTDTQYF
CDR3 DNA: TGTGCCAGCAGCTTAAGGGACAGGGGGACAGATACGCAGTATTTT

J gene: TRBJ1-2
clone size: -
D gene: TRBD1
V gene: TRBV27
CDR3 protein: CASTGTGTLGGYTF
CDR3 DNA: TGTGCCAGCACCGGGACAGGGACGTTGGGAGGCTACACCTTC